This T cell receptor beta chain was recorded in a study of CD8+ T cells in alopecia areata. At the level of the study: At a dose of 5 to 10 mg twice daily, oral tofacitinib was given to treated patients.

RNA extraction and reverse transcription yielded cDNA as sequencing template. The assay was immunoSEQ multiplex PCR, and TCRdb's table has in-frame clones only and misses some. The sample has 200,000 or so clones; about three fifths are singletons. The CDR3 runs 13 residues. Trimming removed 2 bases at V and 6 bases at J, with 8 bases between. Germline assignment: CDR1 LGHNA and CDR2 YNFKEQ. The receptor was isolated from a human donor with alopecia areata. The material was CD4+ T cells sorted from blood, obtained at week 0. The V and J genes are TRBV4-2 and TRBJ2-1; D unclear. For the CDR3, the DNA is TGTGCCAGCAGCCAACACCCTAGCAATGAGCAGTTCTTC. It is translated as CASSQHPSNEQFF.